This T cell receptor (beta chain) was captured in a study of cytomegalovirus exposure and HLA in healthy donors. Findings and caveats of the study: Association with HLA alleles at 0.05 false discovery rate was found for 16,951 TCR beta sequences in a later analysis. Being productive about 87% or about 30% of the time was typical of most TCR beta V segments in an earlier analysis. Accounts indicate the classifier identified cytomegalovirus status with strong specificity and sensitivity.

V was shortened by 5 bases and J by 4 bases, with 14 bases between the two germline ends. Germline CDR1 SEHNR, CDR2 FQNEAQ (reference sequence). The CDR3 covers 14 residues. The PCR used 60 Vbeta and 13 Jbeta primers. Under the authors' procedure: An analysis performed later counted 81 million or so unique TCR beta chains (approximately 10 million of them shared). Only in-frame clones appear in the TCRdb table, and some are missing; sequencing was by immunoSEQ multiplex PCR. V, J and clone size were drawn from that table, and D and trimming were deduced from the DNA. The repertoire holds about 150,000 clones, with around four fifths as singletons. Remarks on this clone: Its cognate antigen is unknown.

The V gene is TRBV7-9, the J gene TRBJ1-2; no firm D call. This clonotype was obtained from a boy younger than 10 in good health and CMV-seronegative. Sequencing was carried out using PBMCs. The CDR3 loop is CASSPISPGYGYTF. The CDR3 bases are TGTGCCAGCAGCCCAATTTCACCCGGCTATGGCTACACCTTC.